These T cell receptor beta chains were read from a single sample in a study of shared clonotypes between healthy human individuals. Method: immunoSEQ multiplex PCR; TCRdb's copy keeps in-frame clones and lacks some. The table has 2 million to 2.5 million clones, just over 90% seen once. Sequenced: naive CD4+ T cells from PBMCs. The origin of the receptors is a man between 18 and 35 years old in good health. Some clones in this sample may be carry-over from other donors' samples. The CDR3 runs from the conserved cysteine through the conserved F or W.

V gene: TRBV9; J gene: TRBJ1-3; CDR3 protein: CASSPAGDYSGNTIYF
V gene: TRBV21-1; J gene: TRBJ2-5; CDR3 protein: CASSNYDYRKGPMETQYF
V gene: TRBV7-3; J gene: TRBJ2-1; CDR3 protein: CASSLQPGQGLGEQFF
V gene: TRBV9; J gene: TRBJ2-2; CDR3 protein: CASSPQGLPNTGELFF
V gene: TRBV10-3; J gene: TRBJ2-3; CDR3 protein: CAISESGTSGRTGTDTQYF
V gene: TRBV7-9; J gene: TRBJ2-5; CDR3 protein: CASSPQDVYRETQYF
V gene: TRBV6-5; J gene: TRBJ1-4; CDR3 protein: CASSGPTYLLFF
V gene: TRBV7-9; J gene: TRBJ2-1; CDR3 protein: CASSFPGLATNEQFF
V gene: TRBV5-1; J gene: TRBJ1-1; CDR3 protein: CASSSILGRSQNTEAFF
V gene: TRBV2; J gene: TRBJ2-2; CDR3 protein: CASRDRVNTGELFF
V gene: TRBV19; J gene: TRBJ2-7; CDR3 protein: CASSPIGTGGHEQYF
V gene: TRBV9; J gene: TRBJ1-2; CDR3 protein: CASSTANYGYTF
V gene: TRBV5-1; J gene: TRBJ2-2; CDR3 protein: CASSPYRVVGELFF
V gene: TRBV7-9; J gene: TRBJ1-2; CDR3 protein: CASSPGGSDYGYTF
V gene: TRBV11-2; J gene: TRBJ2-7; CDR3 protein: CASSLETEQYF
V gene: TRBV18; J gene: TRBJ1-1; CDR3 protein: CASSPRENTEAFF
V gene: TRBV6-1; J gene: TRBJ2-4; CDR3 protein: CASSGTGLLYF
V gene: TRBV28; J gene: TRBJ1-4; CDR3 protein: CASSFLGQALATNEKLFF
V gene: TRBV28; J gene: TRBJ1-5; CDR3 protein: CASSLAGAQDSNQPQHF
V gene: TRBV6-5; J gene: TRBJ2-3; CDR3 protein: CASTSGTDTQYF
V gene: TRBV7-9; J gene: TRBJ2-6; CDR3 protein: CASSAAVFPGANVLTF
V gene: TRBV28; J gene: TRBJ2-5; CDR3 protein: CASRHPTSGSPETQYF
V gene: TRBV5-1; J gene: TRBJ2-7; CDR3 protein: CASSAGYPGLAGGPGDEQYF
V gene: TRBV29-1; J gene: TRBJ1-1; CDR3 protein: CSVGLSQGTEAFF
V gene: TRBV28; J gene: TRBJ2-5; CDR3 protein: CASTEDRAVSETQYF
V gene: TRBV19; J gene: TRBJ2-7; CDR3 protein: CASSPPGTPSYEQYF
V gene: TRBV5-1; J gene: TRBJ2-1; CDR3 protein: CASSLSGGVGSYNEQFF
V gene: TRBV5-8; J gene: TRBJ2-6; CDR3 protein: CASSLQGAAGANVLTF
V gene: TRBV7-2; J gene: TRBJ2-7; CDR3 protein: CASSLALGEDDDEQYF
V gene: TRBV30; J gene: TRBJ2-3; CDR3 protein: CAWSITGGRSDTQYF
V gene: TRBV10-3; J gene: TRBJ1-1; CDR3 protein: CAINTGQGDFTEAFF
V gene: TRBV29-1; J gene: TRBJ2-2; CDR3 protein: CSGRVVGELFF
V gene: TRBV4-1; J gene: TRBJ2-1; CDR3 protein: CASSQDVPGGYNEQFF
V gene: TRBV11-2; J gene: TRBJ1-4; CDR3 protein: CASSLGGTGEEKLFF
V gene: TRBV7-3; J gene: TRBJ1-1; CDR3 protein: CASSSQGYTEAFF
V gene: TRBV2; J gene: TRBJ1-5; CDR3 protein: CASSERTHSNQPQHF
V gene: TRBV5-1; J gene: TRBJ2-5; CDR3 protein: CASSYGQGAETQYF
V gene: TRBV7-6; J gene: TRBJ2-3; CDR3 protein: CASSGSGGTQYF
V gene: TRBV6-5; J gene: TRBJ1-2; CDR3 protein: CASSYRGRGGYGYTF
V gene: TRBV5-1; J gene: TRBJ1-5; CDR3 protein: CASSLDMDQPQHF
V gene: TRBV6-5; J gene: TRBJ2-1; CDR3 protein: CASRTGTGYNEQFF
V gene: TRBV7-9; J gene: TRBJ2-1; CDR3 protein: CASSPEGSGIDNEQFF
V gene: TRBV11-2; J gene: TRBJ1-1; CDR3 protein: CASSLDNTEAFF
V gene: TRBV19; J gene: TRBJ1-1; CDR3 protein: CASSNRQNTEAFF
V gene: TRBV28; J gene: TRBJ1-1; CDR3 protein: CASSADRGLRAFF
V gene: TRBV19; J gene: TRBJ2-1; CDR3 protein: CASSFGTSGSSYNEQFF
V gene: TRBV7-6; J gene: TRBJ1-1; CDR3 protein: CASGPGPNTEAFF
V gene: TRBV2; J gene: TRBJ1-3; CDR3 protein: CASSFGTGGNTIYF
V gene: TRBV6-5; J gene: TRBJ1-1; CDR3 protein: CASSYSPRMNTEAFF
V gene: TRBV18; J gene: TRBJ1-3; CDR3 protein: CASSRALSTGNTIYF
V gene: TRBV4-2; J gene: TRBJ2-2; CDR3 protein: CASSQGESGMNTGELFF
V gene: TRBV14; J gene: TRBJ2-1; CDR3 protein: CASSHSTSGYNEQFF
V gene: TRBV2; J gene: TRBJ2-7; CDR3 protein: CASSGQGAYYEQYF
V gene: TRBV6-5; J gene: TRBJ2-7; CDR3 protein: CASSFRDPGYEQYF
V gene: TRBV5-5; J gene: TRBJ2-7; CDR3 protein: CASEGNRYEQYF
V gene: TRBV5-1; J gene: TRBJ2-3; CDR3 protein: CASSFLAGFSDTQYF
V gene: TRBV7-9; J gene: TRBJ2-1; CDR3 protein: CASSPPSGRVGNEQFF
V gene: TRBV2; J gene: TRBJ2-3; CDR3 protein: CASSGGGTDTQYF
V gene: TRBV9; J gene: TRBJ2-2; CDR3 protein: CASSVVGGNTGELFF